What follows are 28 T cell receptor beta chains derived from one specimen sequenced in a study of CD8+CD57+ T cells in acquired aplastic anemia. Profiling of TCR beta VDJ combinations and CDR3 sequences used genomic DNA as template. TCRdb reprocessed the reads via MiXCR and lists one record per CDR3 protein. The sample lists some 140,000 distinct CDR3 sequences, 35% to 50% seen once, with 8% to 8.5% in the top ten. Sequencing was carried out using sorted CD4+, CD8+, or CD8+CD57+ T cells (not recorded which) from PBMCs. All receptors derive from a human donor in good health, serving as a control.

Ten or more counts support this clonotype. The chain couples TRBV5-4 to TRBJ2-5, with D possibly called TRBD1 or TRBD2 (5 bases each). This CDR3 contains 16 residues. The germline CDR1 and CDR2 sequences are SGHNT and YYREEE (reference sequence). V was trimmed by 7 bases and J by 5 bases, leaving 24 bases between them. The CDR3 nucleotides are TGTGCCAGCTCCCGGGACGGAAAACCCTCGGAGGAGACCCAGTACTTC. It encodes CASSRDGKPSEETQYF.

The V and J genes are TRBV6-1 and TRBJ2-3, with 7 bases aligning to TRBD2. The germline gives CDR1 MNHNS, CDR2 SASEGT. The CDR3 is made up of 14 amino acids. Trimming at V came to 0 bases and at J to 4 bases, leaving 1 base not matched to a gene. The CDR3 nucleotides read TGTGCCAGCAGTGAAGCGGGGGGGGCAGATACGCAGTATTTT. This sequence encodes CASSEAGGADTQYF.

This clonotype appeared many times. The chain couples TRBV6-1 to TRBJ1-2, with unresolved D. This CDR3 spans 16 amino acids. Germline-derived CDR1 and CDR2 are MNHNS and SASEGT. V dropped 7 bases and J dropped 2 bases, with 20 bases sitting between them. The CDR3 DNA follows: TGTGCCAGCAAACACGGCTCTTTGTCAGGCAACTATGGCTACACCTTC. Protein: CASKHGSLSGNYGYTF.

In its sample, this clonotype was seen many times. V gene TRBV19 combines with J gene TRBJ1-5, with a weak D call TRBD1 (6 bases). This CDR3 has 14 amino acids. From germline, CDR1 is LNHDA and CDR2 SQIVND (reference sequence). Trimming stripped 3 bases from V and 7 bases from J, with 13 bases between. For the CDR3, the DNA is TGTGCCAGTAGTATGGGGGGGGGGCGGCAGCCCCAGCATTTT. It encodes CASSMGGGRQPQHF. Variable domain in full (rest from reference TRBV19 and TRBJ1-5): DGGITQSPKYLFRKEGQNVTLSCEQNLNHDAMYWYRQDPGQGLRLIYYSQIVNDFQKGDIAEGYSVSREKKESFPLTVTSAQKNPTAFYLCASSMGGGRQPQHFGDGTRLSIL.

This clonotype has a count of ten or more. V gene TRBV15 combines with J gene TRBJ1-2; no clear D. This CDR3 is built from 12 residues. The V end was cut by 0 bases, the J end by 9 bases, with 8 bases between. Germline V gene lookup returns CDR1 LNHNV and CDR2 YYDKDF (reference sequence). CDR3 residues: CATSRDGQSYTF. The CDR3 DNA reads as TGTGCCACCAGCAGAGATGGGCAGAGCTACACCTTC.

This clonotype has a single count. The V and J genes are TRBV29-1 and TRBJ2-3; 9 bases line up with TRBD2. CDR1 and CDR2 from the germline V gene are SQVTM and ANQGSEA. This CDR3 is built from 13 residues. After removal of 7 bases from V and 4 bases from J, the junction contained 6 bases not matched to a gene. The CDR3 nucleotides read TGCAGCGGTAGGACTAGCGATGCAGATACGCAGTATTTT. Translation gives CSGRTSDADTQYF.

This clonotype was counted at least ten times. The chain couples TRBV29-1 to TRBJ1-3; TRBD1 aligns across 7 bases. This CDR3 has 13 amino acids. CDR1 SQVTM and CDR2 ANQGSEA come from the germline V gene. The J segment lost 5 bases and the V segment lost 4 bases, leaving 5 bases of the junction unmatched. The CDR3 DNA is TGCAGCGTTGCGCAGGGGGACAGAAACACCATATATTTT. This translates into CSVAQGDRNTIYF.

The sample holds many counts of this clonotype. The rearrangement uses TRBV4-1 and TRBJ1-1; maybe TRBD1 (6 bases). V dropped 2 bases and J dropped 1 base, with 11 bases sitting between them. The CDR3 loop spans 15 amino acids. Germline CDR1 MGHRA, CDR2 YSYEKL. CDR3 sequence (DNA): TGCGCCAGCAGCCAACCCGGGACAAGGAACACTGAAGCTTTCTTT. This sequence encodes CASSQPGTRNTEAFF.

The chain recombines TRBV4-2 with TRBJ2-3, with a weak D call TRBD2 (5 bases). CDR3 length equals 16 residues. Trimming took off 0 bases at V and 1 base at J, with 11 bases between the two ends. Per germline, CDR1 LGHNA and CDR2 YNFKEQ. The CDR3 region is CASSQDLGAGTDTQYF. CDR3 coding DNA: TGTGCCAGCAGCCAAGATTTGGGAGCGGGCACAGATACGCAGTATTTT.

In this sample, this clonotype turned up many times. The chain is built from TRBV6-1 and TRBJ1-5; D perhaps matches TRBD1 (6 bases). CDR1 is MNHNS and CDR2 is SASEGT in the germline V gene. This CDR3 comprises 16 residues. V was trimmed by 4 bases and J by 5 bases, leaving 18 bases between them. This chain's CDR3 is CASSAEQGQWYQPQHF. The CDR3 nucleotides are TGTGCCAGCAGTGCGGAACAGGGACAATGGTATCAGCCCCAGCATTTT.

This clonotype was seen a few times. The chain couples TRBV5-1 to TRBJ1-2, with D possibly being TRBD1 (5 bases). Deletions cut 0 bases from V and 5 bases from J, with 11 bases between. Germline CDR1 SGHRS, CDR2 YFSETQ. The CDR3 sequence is 14 residues long. For the CDR3, the DNA is TGCGCCAGCAGCTTGGATTGGGACGGGTATGGCTACACCTTC. Amino acid sequence: CASSLDWDGYGYTF.

V is TRBV24-1 and J is TRBJ2-7; the D gene is possibly TRBD1 (5 bases). Germline CDR1 reads KGHDR; CDR2 reads SFDVKD. The CDR3 spans 15 residues. V lost 2 bases to trimming and J lost 6 bases, with 16 bases between them. DNA of the CDR3: TGTGCCACCAGTGATTCCCGGGCTCCAGGGTCCGAGCAGTACTTC. Protein sequence: CATSDSRAPGSEQYF.

This clonotype was recorded at least ten times. One junction end disagrees with the germline gene, perhaps due to a read error. This chain joins TRBV2 and TRBJ1-5, with TRBD1 matching 12 bases. The CDR3 runs 12 residues. Germline V gene sequence: CDR1 SNHLY, CDR2 FYNNEI. The CDR3 loop reads CASSVVRDRGQF. CDR3 nucleotides: TGTGCCAGCAGCGTAGTACGGGACAGGGGGCAATTT.

This clonotype counts as medium-sized. The J gene is TRBJ1-1, the V gene TRBV10-3; tentatively, D is TRBD1 (6 bases). The CDR3 consists of 14 residues. Looked up from germline, CDR1 is ENHRY and CDR2 is SYGVKD. The V and J ends lost 5 bases and 5 bases respectively, with 15 bases between them. CDR3 region: CAISTTGPDTEAFF. CDR3 DNA: TGTGCCATCAGTACTACAGGGCCAGATACTGAAGCTTTCTTT.

Details on this clonotype: The final CDR3 position lacks the conserved phenylalanine or tryptophan, pointing to a likely read error. It is unclear where the CDR3 begins or ends on the DNA, so no DNA is shown, and the CDR3 is as TCRdb lists it. CDR3: CSASQDRRSY. The chain is built from TRBV20-1 and TRBJ1-2; no check of the table's D call, TRBD1, against the DNA was made. The CDR3 is 10 residues long, ends included. Germline lookup yields CDR1 DFQATT and CDR2 SNEGSKA (reference sequence).

This clonotype was seen a few times. The chain has TRBV10-3 and TRBJ2-7, with 10 bases aligning to TRBD1. The J segment lost 5 bases and the V segment lost 4 bases, leaving 8 bases of the junction unmatched. CDR1 ENHRY and CDR2 SYGVKD come from the germline V gene. This CDR3 spans 15 amino acids. The CDR3 coding sequence is TGTGCCATCAGTGCGACAGGGGGCCTAGACCACGAGCAGTACTTC. Translation: CAISATGGLDHEQYF.

This clonotype is a singleton in its sample. The chain links TRBV5-1 to TRBJ2-7; 15 bases fit TRBD2. V trimming: 7 bases; J trimming: 4 bases; junction bases outside the gene matches: 0. This CDR3 spans 13 amino acids. The V gene's germline CDR1 is SGHRS and CDR2 YFSETQ. CDR3 protein: CASGLAGGYEQYF. In DNA, the CDR3 is TGCGCCAGCGGACTAGCGGGAGGGTACGAGCAGTACTTC.

The V gene is TRBV5-1, the J gene TRBJ1-6; no clear D. The germline CDR1 and CDR2 sequences are SGHRS and YFSETQ. This CDR3 is 13 amino acids long. The germline V and J ends were trimmed by 2 bases and 8 bases, with 8 bases remaining between them. CDR3 in amino acids: CASSLGPDSPLHF. The CDR3, as DNA: TGCGCCAGCAGCTTAGGGCCGGATTCACCCCTCCACTTT.

This clonotype has more than one count but fewer than ten. The rearrangement joins TRBV5-8 to TRBJ2-5, with 7 positions matching TRBD2. This CDR3 comprises 14 residues. J lost 2 bases, V lost 1 base, and 2 bases had no gene match. CDR1 and CDR2 (germline): SGHTS, YDEGEE. The CDR3 region has the DNA TGTGCCAGCAGCTTGAGGACTAGTCAAGAGACCCAGTACTTC. This gives the protein CASSLRTSQETQYF.

The rearrangement uses TRBV11-2 and TRBJ1-5; D is unclear. The germline V gene has CDR1 SGHAT and CDR2 FQNNGV. V dropped 1 base and J dropped 3 bases, with 13 bases sitting between them. The CDR3 loop spans 16 amino acids. CDR3 amino acids: CASSLGPQRHNQPQHF. CDR3 in DNA: TGTGCCAGCAGCTTAGGACCGCAAAGACACAATCAGCCCCAGCATTTT.

This chain connects TRBV20-1 to TRBJ2-3, with TRBD1 matching 9 bases. Germline CDR1 and CDR2: DFQATT and SNEGSKA (reference sequence). J gave up 6 bases and V 3 bases, and 7 bases lay outside the gene matches. The CDR3 covers 14 residues. The CDR3 sequence: CSARPGTGTDTQYF. CDR3 sequence (DNA): TGCAGTGCTAGGCCTGGGACAGGGACCGATACGCAGTATTTT.

As for this clonotype: This sequence may be a read error, since a much larger clone differs from it by one base. The J gene is TRBJ2-5, the V gene TRBV12-5; TRBD1 or TRBD2 may be the D gene (5 bases each). This CDR3 comprises 17 residues. The germline V gene has CDR1 LGHNT and CDR2 FRNRAP. DNA for the CDR3: TGTGCTAGTGGTTTGGTACCTGACGGGGACCTGCAAGAGACCCAGCACTTC. Protein: CASGLVPDGDLQETQHF.

The CDR3 DNA reads as TGCAGTGCTAGAGCGGGGGTAAACACCGGGGAGACCCAGTACTTC. It encodes CSARAGVNTGETQYF. V is TRBV20-1 and J is TRBJ2-5; D is perhaps TRBD2 (6 bases). CDR3 length: 15 amino acids. The V end was cut by 1 base, the J end by 5 bases, with 17 bases between. The germline CDR1 and CDR2 sequences are DFQATT and SNEGSKA (reference sequence).

This chain joins TRBV20-1 and TRBJ2-1, with 9 bases fitting TRBD2. V dropped 0 bases and J dropped 8; count of bases not matched to a gene: 8. Germline loops: CDR1 DFQATT, CDR2 SNEGSKA (reference sequence). There are 15 residues in the CDR3. The CDR3 nucleotides read TGCAGTGCTAGAGATGCGGGAGGGCCGTGGGATGAGCAGTTCTTC. Translating it yields CSARDAGGPWDEQFF.

V gene TRBV30 combines with J gene TRBJ1-4; unclear D gene. Germline-derived CDR1 and CDR2 are GTSNPN and SVGIG (reference sequence). Trimming removed 2 bases from V and 0 bases from J, with 10 bases in between. The CDR3 runs 15 residues. CDR3 protein: CAWSTRSSTNEKLFF. DNA of the CDR3: TGTGCCTGGAGTACCAGGTCCTCAACTAATGAAAAACTGTTTTTT.

This clonotype occurred many times. In DNA form, the CDR3 reads TGCAGTGCTAGAGCCGGGACAGGGGTTCCCTACGAGCAGTACTTC. Amino acids: CSARAGTGVPYEQYF. The genes are TRBV20-1 and TRBJ2-7, with 10 nucleotides matching TRBD1. The CDR3 runs to 15 residues. V shed 1 base and J 2 bases; nucleotides not matched to a gene: 5. Germline V gene data show CDR1 as DFQATT and CDR2 as SNEGSKA (reference sequence).

The chain combines TRBV2 with TRBJ2-7; D gene ambiguous. This CDR3 is 13 amino acids long. V was shortened by 3 bases and J by 4 bases, with 10 bases between the two germline ends. Germline-derived CDR1 and CDR2 are SNHLY and FYNNEI. The CDR3: CASSDDTLYEQYF. In nucleotides, the CDR3 is TGTGCCAGCAGTGATGACACACTATACGAGCAGTACTTC.

This clonotype was seen only a few times. The chain couples TRBV10-3 to TRBJ1-1, with D perhaps TRBD1 (6 bases). V was trimmed by 6 bases and J by 0 bases, leaving 17 bases between them. The CDR3 consists of 16 residues. From germline, CDR1 is ENHRY and CDR2 SYGVKD. The CDR3 is CAIRMGQGRLNTEAFF. In DNA form, the CDR3 reads TGTGCCATCAGGATGGGCCAGGGGCGATTGAACACTGAAGCTTTCTTT.